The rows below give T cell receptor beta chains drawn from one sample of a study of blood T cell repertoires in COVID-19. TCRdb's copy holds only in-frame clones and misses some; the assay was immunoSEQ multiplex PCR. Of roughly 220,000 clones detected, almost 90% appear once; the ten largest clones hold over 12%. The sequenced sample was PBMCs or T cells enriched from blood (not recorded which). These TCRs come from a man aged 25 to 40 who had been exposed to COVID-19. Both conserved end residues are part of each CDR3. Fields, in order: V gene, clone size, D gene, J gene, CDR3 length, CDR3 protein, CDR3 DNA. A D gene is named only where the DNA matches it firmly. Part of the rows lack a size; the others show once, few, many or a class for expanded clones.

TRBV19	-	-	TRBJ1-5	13	CATTAYSNQPQHF	TGTGCCACGACAGCATATAGCAATCAGCCCCAGCATTTT
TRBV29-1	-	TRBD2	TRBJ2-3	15	CSVETSGGTTDTQYF	TGCAGCGTTGAAACTAGCGGGGGGACCACAGATACGCAGTATTTT
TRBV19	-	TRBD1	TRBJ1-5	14	CASSMTGGEGPQHF	TGTGCCAGTAGTATGACAGGGGGCGAGGGGCCCCAGCATTTT
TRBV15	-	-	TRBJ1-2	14	CATSRDRGVDGYTF	TGTGCCACCAGCAGAGATCGGGGAGTCGATGGCTACACCTTC
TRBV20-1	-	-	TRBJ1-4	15	CSASPWGGRNEKLFF	TGCAGTGCTAGTCCATGGGGGGGCCGTAATGAAAAACTGTTTTTT
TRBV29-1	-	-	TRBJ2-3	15	CSVQTTGSGTDTQYF	TGCAGCGTTCAAACCACAGGGTCTGGCACAGATACGCAGTATTTT
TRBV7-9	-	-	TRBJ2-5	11	CASSLQETQYF	TGTGCCAGCAGTCTACAAGAGACCCAGTACTTC
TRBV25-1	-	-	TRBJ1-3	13	CASNDWGGNTIYF	TGTGCCAGCAACGACTGGGGCGGAAACACCATATATTTT
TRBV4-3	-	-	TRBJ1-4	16	CASSQDWGSTNEKLFF	TGCGCCAGCAGCCAAGATTGGGGCTCAACTAATGAAAAACTGTTTTTT
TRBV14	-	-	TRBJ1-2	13	CASSQGRSYGYTF	TGTGCCAGCAGCCAAGGACGGAGCTATGGCTACACCTTC
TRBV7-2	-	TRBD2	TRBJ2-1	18	CASSLGGGSGSKYNEQFF	TGTGCCAGCAGCTTAGGCGGGGGGTCCGGCAGTAAATACAATGAGCAGTTCTTC
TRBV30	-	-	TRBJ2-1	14	CAGSGGRAYNEQFF	TGTGCCGGAAGTGGGGGGCGGGCTTACAATGAGCAGTTCTTC
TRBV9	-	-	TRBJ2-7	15	CASSFRLGSSYEQYF	TGTGCCAGCAGCTTCCGACTAGGTTCCTCCTACGAGCAGTACTTC
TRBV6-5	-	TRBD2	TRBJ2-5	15	CASSLSGVGLETQYF	TGTGCCAGCAGTCTTAGCGGGGTTGGGTTGGAGACCCAGTACTTC
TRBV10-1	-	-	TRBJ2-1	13	CASSVDIYNEQFF	TGCGCCAGCAGTGTAGACATATACAATGAGCAGTTCTTC
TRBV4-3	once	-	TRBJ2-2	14	CASSQEGVTGELFF	TGCGCCAGCAGCCAAGAAGGGGTTACCGGGGAGCTGTTTTTT
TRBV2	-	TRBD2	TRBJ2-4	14	CASSDAGGEDIQYF	TGTGCCAGCAGTGATGCGGGGGGCGAGGACATTCAGTACTTC
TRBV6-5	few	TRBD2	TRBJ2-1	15	CASILAGTPYNEQFF	TGTGCCAGCATTCTAGCGGGGACCCCCTACAATGAGCAGTTCTTC
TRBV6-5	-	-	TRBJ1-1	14	CASTPRARLTEAFF	TGTGCCAGCACCCCCAGAGCCAGGCTAACTGAAGCTTTCTTT
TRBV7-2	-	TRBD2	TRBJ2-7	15	CASSSMGGGKYEQYF	TGTGCCAGCAGCTCCATGGGCGGGGGGAAGTACGAGCAGTACTTC
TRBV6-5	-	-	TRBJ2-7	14	CASSYGRGVEEQYF	TGTGCCAGCAGTTACGGGAGGGGGGTAGAAGAGCAGTACTTC
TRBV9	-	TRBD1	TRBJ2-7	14	CASSAKGAMDEQYF	TGTGCCAGCAGCGCAAAGGGGGCTATGGACGAGCAGTACTTC
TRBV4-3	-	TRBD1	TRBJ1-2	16	CASSQDRTGGSYGYTF	TGCGCCAGCAGCCAAGATAGGACAGGCGGCTCCTATGGCTACACCTTC
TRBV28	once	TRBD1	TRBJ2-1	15	CASSLSTGGLNEQFF	TGTGCCAGCAGTTTATCGACAGGGGGTTTAAATGAGCAGTTCTTC
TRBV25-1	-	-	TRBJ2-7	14	CASSPGTLYYEQYF	TGTGCCAGCAGCCCCGGGACACTCTACTACGAGCAGTACTTC
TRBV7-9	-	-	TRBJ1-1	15	CASSLKGAGGTEAFF	TGTGCCAGCAGCTTAAAGGGAGCCGGGGGGACTGAAGCTTTCTTT
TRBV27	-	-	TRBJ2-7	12	CASRSGAYEQYF	TGTGCCAGCAGGTCCGGAGCCTACGAGCAGTACTTC
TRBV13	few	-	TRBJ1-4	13	CASSISTGDKLFF	TGTGCCAGCAGCATCTCGACAGGCGACAAACTGTTTTTT
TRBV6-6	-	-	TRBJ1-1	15	CASSRGRGLNTEAFF	TGTGCCAGCAGCAGGGGAAGGGGACTGAACACTGAAGCTTTCTTT